This TCR beta chain was found in a study of blood T cell repertoires in COVID-19. This CDR3 spans 13 amino acids. Germline CDR1 and CDR2: SGHNT and YENEEA. V was trimmed by 3 bases and J by 4 bases, leaving 7 bases between them. This clone appeared a few times. Clones were read by immunoSEQ multiplex PCR, and TCRdb kept only the in-frame ones, dropping some. The table lists tens of thousands of clones, roughly 83% of them singletons. Specimen: peripheral blood. The chain carries TRBV11-3 and TRBJ2-1; weak D call: TRBD1 (5 bases). This TCR derives from a man between 70 and 80 years old with acute or convalescent COVID-19. The CDR3 region is CASSFNRYNEQFF. CDR3 DNA sequence: TGTGCCAGCAGCTTTAACAGGTACAATGAGCAGTTCTTC.